The clone carrying this T cell receptor (beta chain) appeared many times. Antigen unknown. The data originate from a study of regulatory T cells in long-lasting Graves disease. Regarding the study as a whole: Patients with persistent disease showed a bias toward TRBV28, TRBJ1-2 and TRBJ2-5.

Arm-PCR of CDR3 regions and iRepertoire HTBI primers were the basis on which TCR beta libraries were built. One entry per CDR3 protein results from TCRdb running MiXCR on the multiplex PCR reads. The sample lists 310,000 or so distinct CDR3 sequences, about 20% occurring once. The CDR3 is made up of 14 amino acids. The V end was cut by 7 bases, the J end by 1 base, with 16 bases between. CDR1 and CDR2 (germline): SQVTM, ANQGSEA. Documented time point: persistent/refractory GD, antithyroid drugs over 5 years with positive TRAb. Isolated PBMC RNA provided the starting material for the TCR library. This TCR was recovered from a female donor with Graves disease. The starting material was peripheral blood mononuclear cells (PBMCs), obtained when the disease was refractory, from a patient treated with antithyroid drugs. The V gene is TRBV29-1, the J gene TRBJ2-5; the D gene could be TRBD1 or TRBD2 (5 bases each). For the CDR3, the DNA is TGCAGCGGCCTTCCTGGGACGGTCCAAGAGACCCAGTACTTC. Amino acids: CSGLPGTVQETQYF.